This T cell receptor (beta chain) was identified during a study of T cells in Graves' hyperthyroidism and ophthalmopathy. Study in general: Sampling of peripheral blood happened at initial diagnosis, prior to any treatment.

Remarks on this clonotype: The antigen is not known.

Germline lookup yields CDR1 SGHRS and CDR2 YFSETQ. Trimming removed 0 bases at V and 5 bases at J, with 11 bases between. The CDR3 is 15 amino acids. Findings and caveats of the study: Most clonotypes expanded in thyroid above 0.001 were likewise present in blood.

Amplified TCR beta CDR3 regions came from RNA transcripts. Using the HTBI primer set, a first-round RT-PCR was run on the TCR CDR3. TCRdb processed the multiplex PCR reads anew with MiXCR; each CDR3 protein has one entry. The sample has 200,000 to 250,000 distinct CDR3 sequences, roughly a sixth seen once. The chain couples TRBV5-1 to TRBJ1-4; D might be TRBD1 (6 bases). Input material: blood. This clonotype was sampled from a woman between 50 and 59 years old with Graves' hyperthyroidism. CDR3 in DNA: TGCGCCAGCAGCTTGGGACCGCAGGGGAATGAAAAACTGTTTTTT. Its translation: CASSLGPQGNEKLFF.